This T cell receptor (beta chain) appears in the sequencing data of a study of cytomegalovirus exposure and HLA in healthy donors (dated 2017 in TCRdb). Turning to the overall study: An earlier analysis of approximately 640 of the donors reported 276 Gb of sequence data and more than 90 million unique TCR beta sequences from 150 million to 200 million T cells. Using immunosequencing, the study profiled T cell repertoires from around 680 subjects and related those repertoires to cytomegalovirus serostatus. The study aimed to test whether cataloging public T cell receptors could reveal signatures of past pathogen exposure. Donor age, sex, ethnicity and CMV serostatus were compiled alongside the repertoire data. The number of donors typed differed by locus, with about 629-640 for A, B, C, DRB1 and DQB1, more than 500 for DQA1, 600 to 610 for DPA1, and roughly 450 for DPB1. Among roughly 370 genotyped donors of the cohort, an average of about 240,000 unique TCR beta nucleotide sequences were sequenced per donor, about a sixth of them non-productive. In a later analysis, previously published TCR beta repertoires from 666 donors were re-analyzed and high-resolution HLA genotyping was added so that TCR occurrence patterns could be studied. In a later genetic analysis, genome-wide SNP genotypes for about 60% of the 666 donors were used, and that subset was treated as a discovery cohort. The genetic ancestry cluster associated with self-reported Caucasian donors included 81% of the roughly 400 genotyped donors. Because of strong linkage in the cohort, five DR-DQ haplotypes were treated as single units for association and clustering. All discovery cohort repertoires had been generated using a single sequencing platform. Besides the first cohort of 666 subjects, a separate validation cohort made up of roughly 120 different subjects was used. To decide whether each TCR beta V gene segment behaved as functional or pseudogenic, an earlier analysis of some 580 of the donors relied on high-throughput TCR beta sequencing. An early release that covered about 600 HLA-typed donors contained about 300 gigabases of sequencing data and 80 million or so unique TCR sequences. HLA typing included class I and class II loci at four-digit resolution. The later analysis used no new phenotypic data to find candidate immune exposures, relying instead on TCR beta sequences and their occurrence across donors. To predict cytomegalovirus infection status, the study combined high-throughput TCR immunosequencing, statistical association of individual TCRs with disease status, and machine learning. The paper as a whole reports these results and caveats: A cluster of highly shared sequence variants was judged likely to represent a technical artifact of the sequencing pipeline. Because HLA typing was unavailable for some donors at each locus, only the typed subset was used in association tests. A later analysis found that most CMV-associated TCR beta chains appeared HLA-restricted, with HLA associations seemingly driven largely by CMV exposure. An association between a missense DCLRE1C variant and V-gene and J-gene trimming of TCR beta chains was found in a later genetic analysis and replicated in an independent cohort. When HLA alleles, especially DR and DQ, strongly co-occurred, attributing TCR associations to individual alleles was difficult. The classifier was reported to diagnose cytomegalovirus status with high specificity and sensitivity in both the original cohort and the validation cohort. A few of the identified cytomegalovirus-associated TCR beta chains were confirmed in vitro to be specific for cytomegalovirus antigens. CMV serostatus was the only immune exposure information available for the cohort. While some public TCRs were present in many individuals, most TCR sequences turned up only very rarely across donors. Correlated functional status among segregating V segments might reflect linkage disequilibrium, but an unknown experimental factor could not be ruled out. In a later analysis, HLA-associated TCR beta chains showed more clonal expansion and lower generation probabilities than non-associated chains that were equally common. A later analysis found that TCR association rates varied across HLA loci, with DRB1 alleles showing the most associated TCRs and HLA-C alleles the fewest. This cohort had only TCR beta chains sequenced, and the lack of alpha or paired-chain data limited which features could be detected. According to a later genetic analysis, donors in an Asian-associated ancestry cluster had fewer N-insertions in productive TCRs than the roughly 700-donor mean. A further reported finding was that TCR beta sequences accurately predicted the HLA-A and HLA-B alleles for most subjects in the first cohort. In an earlier analysis of 587 of the donors, most TCR beta V segments appeared in productive rearrangements about 87% or about 30% of the time, broadly matching IMGT annotations. Because counts were too low, under 20 rarely observed V segments, including chromosome 9 orphons, were left out of the earlier analysis of approximately 500 of the donors. In a later analysis, several top co-occurrence clusters were reported to appear linked to parvovirus B19, influenza, CMV and Epstein-Barr virus. Sequencing depth was assumed to be roughly uniform across donors in the presence/absence analyses, though that assumption may not hold. Some IMGT-functional V segments, including TRBV6-2 and TRBV6-3, could not be told apart with the 87-base-pair reads, so those segments were excluded. A later analysis associated approximately 17,000 TCR beta sequences with specific HLA alleles at a false discovery rate of 0.05. The study gave a list of about 160 TCR beta chains associated with cytomegalovirus. The authors suggested that the approach could potentially be generalized to other disease states and immunological phenotypes.

The germline V gene (reference sequence) supplies CDR1 SSHAT and CDR2 FNYEAQ. The CDR3, cysteine through phenylalanine, is 12 amino acids long. Just the 36-base CDR3 DNA is kept, in frame starting at base 1. The library came from the immunoSEQ multiplex PCR assay. For the multiplex PCR, a mixture combining 60 forward primers for TCR Vbeta segments and 13 reverse primers for TCR Jbeta segments was used. A multiplex PCR assay on genomic DNA amplified the CDR3 region of rearranged TCR beta genes. On the Illumina HiSeq System, the amplified TCR beta libraries were sequenced as 87-base-pair reads. Per the source publication's procedure: A later analysis tallied around 82 million unique TCR beta chains across the 666 repertoires, and about 10 million of those chains were shared by two or more donors. To remove PCR and sequencing errors, raw reads were error-corrected and collapsed into unique sequences using a nearest-neighbor algorithm that merged closely related sequences. V, D and J gene segments were assigned by aligning CDR3 sequences to IMGT reference sequences. For a sequence to be retained, a match of at least six nucleotides was required to both a V gene segment and a J gene segment. A rearrangement counted as productive if the CDR3 had no stop codons and remained in frame with V and J, and every other rearrangement counted as non-productive. CDR3 was defined according to IMGT convention as the region running from the second conserved V-encoded cysteine to the conserved J-encoded phenylalanine. The earlier analysis of about 640 of the donors excluded any sequence lacking an unambiguous match to a single V gene segment. An earlier analysis of over 450 of the donors classified V segments as functional when productive rearrangements were above 56.7% and as segregating when the standard deviation between donors was above 5%. A statistical classification framework was developed to diagnose cytomegalovirus status using the catalog of TCR beta chain sequences. V and J gene assignment, in a later analysis, came from comparing TCR nucleotide sequences with IMGT/GENE-DB human TR gene sequences. A later analysis assigned CDR3 sequences and most-parsimonious VDJ recombination scenarios with the TCRdist pipeline. In a later analysis, each TCR beta chain was defined by its CDR3 amino acid sequence together with its V-gene family, and reads without a unique V-gene family were excluded. As a way to deal with suspected cross-contamination and a sequencing artifact, a later analysis dropped 450 to 600 nucleotide sequences that were highly shared and had low generation probability. For each public chain, a later analysis derived a clonal expansion index from normalized ranks of inferred template counts within each repertoire. In a later analysis, generation probabilities were computed using a VDJ recombination model fitted to out-of-frame rearrangements, and the results were checked against IGoR. A later analysis scored TCR-TCR, TCR-HLA and TCR-CMV co-occurrence with hypergeometric tests, applying a repertoire-size bias correction to TCR pairs. To estimate false discovery rates, a later analysis permuted the HLA or CMV assignments 20 times. A later analysis grouped co-occurring TCRs with DBSCAN, adding TCRdist sequence similarity when clustering within HLA-allele-positive subsets. Repertoires with fewer than 30,000 or more than 120,000 public chains, plus five repertoires with anomalous nucleotide sharing, were excluded from co-occurrence clustering. This is the immuneACCESS table as TCRdb keeps it, with only in-frame sequences that have V and J called. A part of the clones is gone; compared with another copy, unresolved V genes explain less than half, and the rest is unexplained. The DNA was the basis for D and trimming; V, J and clone size are from that table. This sample holds around 130,000 clones; 82% were observed only once. Roughly 2.5% of the sample belongs to the ten largest clones.

A single count supports this clone. Its target antigen remains unknown. One end of the junction does not line up with germline, which may come from a read error. In total, just over 650 healthy bone marrow donors made up the cohort. At the time of sampling, all cohort members were nominally healthy, though unrecorded immune exposures were likely present. The donor tested CMV seronegative, placing the donor among the 350 to 400 seronegative members of the cohort. Each donor provided a peripheral blood sample, and peripheral blood mononuclear cells were used for TCR beta sequencing. The Qiagen DNeasy Blood Extraction Kit was used to extract genomic DNA from the blood cell samples.

This receptor was identified in a boy aged 2-15 years in good health and CMV-seronegative. The chain uses TRBV7-7 and TRBJ2-2; TRBD2 might be the D gene, on 5 matching bases. Sequences were obtained from PBMCs. The base sequence is TGTGCTAGCAGCCGGGGAACCGGGGAGCTGTTTTTT. Its coded protein is CASSRGTGELFF.